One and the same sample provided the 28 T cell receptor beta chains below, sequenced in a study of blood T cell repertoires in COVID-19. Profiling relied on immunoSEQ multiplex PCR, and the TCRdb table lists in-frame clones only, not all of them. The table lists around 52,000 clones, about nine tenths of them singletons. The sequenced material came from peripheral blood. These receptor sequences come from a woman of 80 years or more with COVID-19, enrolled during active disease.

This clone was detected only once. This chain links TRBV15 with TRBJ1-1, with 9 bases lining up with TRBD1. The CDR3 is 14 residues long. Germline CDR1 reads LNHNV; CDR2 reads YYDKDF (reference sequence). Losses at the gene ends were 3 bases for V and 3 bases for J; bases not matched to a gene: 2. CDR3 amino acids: CATSRGDRDTEAFF. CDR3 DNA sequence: TGTGCCACCAGCAGGGGGGACAGGGACACTGAAGCTTTCTTT.

The CDR3 DNA is TGTGCCAGCAGCGCTAGACAGGGAAGGACTGAAGCTTTCTTT. As protein: CASSARQGRTEAFF. The chain joins TRBV11-2 to TRBJ1-1; 7 bases match TRBD1. Germline-derived CDR1 and CDR2 are SGHAT and FQNNGV. The J segment lost 5 bases and the V segment lost 5 bases, leaving 8 bases of the junction unmatched. The CDR3 loop spans 14 amino acids.

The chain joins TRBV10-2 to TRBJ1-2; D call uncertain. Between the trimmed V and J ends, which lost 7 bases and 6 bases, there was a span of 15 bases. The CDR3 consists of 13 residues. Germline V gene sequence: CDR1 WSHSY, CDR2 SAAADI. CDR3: CASTLRTGNGYTF. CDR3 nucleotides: TGCGCCAGCACGTTGAGAACGGGAAATGGCTACACCTTC.

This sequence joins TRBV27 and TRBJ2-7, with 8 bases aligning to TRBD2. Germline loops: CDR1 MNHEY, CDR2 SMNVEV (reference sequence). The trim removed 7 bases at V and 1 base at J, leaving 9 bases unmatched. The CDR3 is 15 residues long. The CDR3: CASTHLAGLSYEQYF. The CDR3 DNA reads TGTGCCAGCACCCACCTAGCGGGCCTATCCTACGAGCAGTACTTC.

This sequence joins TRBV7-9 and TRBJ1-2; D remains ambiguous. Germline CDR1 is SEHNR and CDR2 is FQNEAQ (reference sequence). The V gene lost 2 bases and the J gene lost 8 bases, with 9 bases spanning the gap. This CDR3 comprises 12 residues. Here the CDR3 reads CASSLLQSGYTF. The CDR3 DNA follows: TGTGCCAGCAGCTTACTGCAGTCCGGCTACACCTTC.

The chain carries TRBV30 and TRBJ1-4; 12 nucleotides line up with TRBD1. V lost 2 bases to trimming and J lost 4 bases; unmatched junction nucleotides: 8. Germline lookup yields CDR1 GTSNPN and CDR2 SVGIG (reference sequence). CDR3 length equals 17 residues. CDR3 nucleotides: TGTGCCTGGAGTCGGGACAGGGGGCGTCCTGATAATGAAAAACTGTTTTTT. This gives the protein CAWSRDRGRPDNEKLFF.

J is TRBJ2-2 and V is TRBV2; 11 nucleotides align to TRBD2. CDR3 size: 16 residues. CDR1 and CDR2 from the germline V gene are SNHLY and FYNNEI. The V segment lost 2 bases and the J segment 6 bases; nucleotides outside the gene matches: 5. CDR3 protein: CASSESGTSGPGELFF. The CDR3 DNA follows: TGTGCCAGCAGTGAAAGCGGGACTAGCGGACCCGGGGAGCTGTTTTTT.

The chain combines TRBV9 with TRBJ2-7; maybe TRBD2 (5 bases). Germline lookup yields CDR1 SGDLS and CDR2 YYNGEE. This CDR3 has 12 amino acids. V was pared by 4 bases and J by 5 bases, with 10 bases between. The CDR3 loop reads CASSPREHEQYF. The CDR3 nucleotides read TGTGCCAGCAGCCCGAGGGAACACGAGCAGTACTTC.

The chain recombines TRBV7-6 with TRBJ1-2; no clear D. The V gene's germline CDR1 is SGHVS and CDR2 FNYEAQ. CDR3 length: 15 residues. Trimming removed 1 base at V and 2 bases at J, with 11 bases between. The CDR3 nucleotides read TGTGCCAGCAGCTTAGGGTGTGCAGTGAACTATGGCTACACCTTC. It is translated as CASSLGCAVNYGYTF.

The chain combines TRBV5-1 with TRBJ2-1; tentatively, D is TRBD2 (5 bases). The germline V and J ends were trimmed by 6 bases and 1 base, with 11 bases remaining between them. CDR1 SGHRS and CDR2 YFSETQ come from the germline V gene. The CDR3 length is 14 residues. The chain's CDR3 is CASKIGGSYNEQFF. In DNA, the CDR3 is TGCGCCAGCAAAATCGGCGGGTCCTACAATGAGCAGTTCTTC.

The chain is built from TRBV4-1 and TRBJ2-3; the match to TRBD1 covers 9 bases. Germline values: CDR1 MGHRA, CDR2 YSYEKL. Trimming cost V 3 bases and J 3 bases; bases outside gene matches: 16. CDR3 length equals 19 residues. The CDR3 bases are TGCGCCAGCAGCCAGAGTCCCCATCCGGGACAGGGAATGACAGATACGCAGTATTTT. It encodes CASSQSPHPGQGMTDTQYF.

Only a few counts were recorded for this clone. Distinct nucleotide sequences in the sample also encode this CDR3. The CDR3 is CASSLGPNTEAFF. CDR3 in DNA: TGTGCCAGCAGCCTGGGCCCGAACACTGAAGCTTTCTTT. The chain links TRBV12-3 or TRBV12-4 to TRBJ1-1; D unresolved. The CDR3 totals 13 residues. Trimming pared 6 bases from V and 1 base from J, leaving 9 bases between.

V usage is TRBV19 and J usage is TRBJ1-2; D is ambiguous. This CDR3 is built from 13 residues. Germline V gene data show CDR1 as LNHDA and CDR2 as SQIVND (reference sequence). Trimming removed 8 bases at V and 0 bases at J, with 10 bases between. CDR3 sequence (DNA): TGTGCCAGTGGAGAATACCCTAACTATGGCTACACCTTC. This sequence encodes CASGEYPNYGYTF.

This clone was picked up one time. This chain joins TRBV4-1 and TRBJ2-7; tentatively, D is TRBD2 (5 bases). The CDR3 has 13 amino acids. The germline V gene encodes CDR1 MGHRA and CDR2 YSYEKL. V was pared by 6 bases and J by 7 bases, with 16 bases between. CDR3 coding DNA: TGCGCCAGCAGTCTAGCTCCTTTGGAGGAGCAGTACTTC. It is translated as CASSLAPLEEQYF.

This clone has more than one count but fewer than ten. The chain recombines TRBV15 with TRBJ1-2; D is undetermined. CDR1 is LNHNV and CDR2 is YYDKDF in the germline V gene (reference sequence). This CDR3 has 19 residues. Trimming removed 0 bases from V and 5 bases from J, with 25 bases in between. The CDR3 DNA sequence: TGTGCCACCAGCAGAGAATACCGGGCCATGGACTCTAATAGTTATGGCTACACCTTC. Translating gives CATSREYRAMDSNSYGYTF.

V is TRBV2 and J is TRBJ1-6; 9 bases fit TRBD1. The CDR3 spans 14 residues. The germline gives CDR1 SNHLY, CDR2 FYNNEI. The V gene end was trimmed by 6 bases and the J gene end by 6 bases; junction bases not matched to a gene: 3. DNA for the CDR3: TGTGCCAGCAGGAGACAGGGGGTTAATTCACCCCTCCACTTT. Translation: CASRRQGVNSPLHF.

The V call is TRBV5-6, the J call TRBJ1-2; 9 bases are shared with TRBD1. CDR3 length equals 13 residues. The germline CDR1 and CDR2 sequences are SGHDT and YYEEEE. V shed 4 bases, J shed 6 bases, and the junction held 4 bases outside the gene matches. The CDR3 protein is CASSGDREDGYTF. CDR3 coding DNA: TGTGCCAGCAGCGGGGACAGGGAGGATGGCTACACCTTC.

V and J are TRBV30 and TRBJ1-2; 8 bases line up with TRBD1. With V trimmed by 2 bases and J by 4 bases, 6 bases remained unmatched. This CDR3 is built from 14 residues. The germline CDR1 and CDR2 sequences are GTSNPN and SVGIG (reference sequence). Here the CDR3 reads CAWSRDRRSYGYTF. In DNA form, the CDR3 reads TGTGCCTGGAGTAGGGACAGGCGATCCTATGGCTACACCTTC.

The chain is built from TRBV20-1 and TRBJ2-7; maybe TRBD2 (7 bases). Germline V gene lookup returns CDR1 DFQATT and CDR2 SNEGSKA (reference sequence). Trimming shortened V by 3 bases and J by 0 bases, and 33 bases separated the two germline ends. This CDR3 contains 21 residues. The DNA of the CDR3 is TGCAGTGCTAGTATTCTTCGGGATGCGGGGGCCCCGCTTGACCCCTCCTACGAGCAGTACTTC. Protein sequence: CSASILRDAGAPLDPSYEQYF.

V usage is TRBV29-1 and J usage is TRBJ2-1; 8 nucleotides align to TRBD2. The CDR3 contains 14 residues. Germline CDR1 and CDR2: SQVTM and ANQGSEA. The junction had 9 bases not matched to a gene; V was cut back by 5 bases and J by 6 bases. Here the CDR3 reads CSVSQRGRFNEQFF. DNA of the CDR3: TGCAGCGTTAGTCAGCGGGGGAGGTTCAATGAGCAGTTCTTC.

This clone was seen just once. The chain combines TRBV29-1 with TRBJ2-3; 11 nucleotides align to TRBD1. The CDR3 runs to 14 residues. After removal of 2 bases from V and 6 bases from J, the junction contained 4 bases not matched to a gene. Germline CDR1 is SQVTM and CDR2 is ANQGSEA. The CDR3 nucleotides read TGCAGCGTTGAATTGGGACAGGGGGGGGATACGCAGTATTTT. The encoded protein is CSVELGQGGDTQYF.

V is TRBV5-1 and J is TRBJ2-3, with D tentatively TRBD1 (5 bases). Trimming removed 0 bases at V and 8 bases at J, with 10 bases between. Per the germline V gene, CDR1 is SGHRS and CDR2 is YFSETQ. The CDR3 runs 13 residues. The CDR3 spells CASSLVGRATQYF. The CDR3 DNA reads TGCGCCAGCAGCTTGGTGGGGCGCGCTACGCAGTATTTT.

CDR3 sequence (DNA): TGCGCCAGCAGCTTGGGGACAGGGGTCAGCAATCAGCCCCAGCATTTT. Translating gives CASSLGTGVSNQPQHF. V usage is TRBV5-1 and J usage is TRBJ1-5, with 9 bases lining up with TRBD1. J lost 1 base, V lost 0 bases, and 2 bases had no gene match. CDR1 is SGHRS and CDR2 is YFSETQ in the germline V gene. This CDR3 contains 16 residues.

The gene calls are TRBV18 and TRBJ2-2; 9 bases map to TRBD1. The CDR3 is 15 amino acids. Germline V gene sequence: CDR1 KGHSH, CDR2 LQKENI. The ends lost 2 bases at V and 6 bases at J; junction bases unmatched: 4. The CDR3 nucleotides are TGTGCCAGCTCACCAAGGACAGGGGTTTCCGGGGAGCTGTTTTTT. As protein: CASSPRTGVSGELFF.

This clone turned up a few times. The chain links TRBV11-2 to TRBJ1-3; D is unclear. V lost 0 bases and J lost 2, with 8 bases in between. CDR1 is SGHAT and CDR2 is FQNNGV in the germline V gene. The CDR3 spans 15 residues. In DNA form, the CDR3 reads TGTGCCAGCAGCTTAGATCCCGTAACTGGAAACACCATATATTTT. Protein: CASSLDPVTGNTIYF.

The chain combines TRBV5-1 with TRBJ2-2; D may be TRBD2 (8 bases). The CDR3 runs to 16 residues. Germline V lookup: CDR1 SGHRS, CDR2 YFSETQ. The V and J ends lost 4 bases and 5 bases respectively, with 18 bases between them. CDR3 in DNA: TGCGCCAGCAGCCCCCCCCGGGAGGGGGCTACCGGGGAGCTGTTTTTT. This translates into CASSPPREGATGELFF.

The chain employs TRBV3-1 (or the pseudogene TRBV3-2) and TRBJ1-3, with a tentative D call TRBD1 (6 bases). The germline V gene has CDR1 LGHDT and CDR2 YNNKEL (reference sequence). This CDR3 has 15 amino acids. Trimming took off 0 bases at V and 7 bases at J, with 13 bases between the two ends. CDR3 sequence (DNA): TGTGCCAGCAGCCAAGATGGGGCAGGGGTGAACACCATATATTTT. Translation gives CASSQDGAGVNTIYF.

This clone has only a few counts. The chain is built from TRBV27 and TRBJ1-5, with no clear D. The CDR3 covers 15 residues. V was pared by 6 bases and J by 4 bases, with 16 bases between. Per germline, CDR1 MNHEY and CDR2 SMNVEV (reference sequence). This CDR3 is CASRAIGDGNQPQHF. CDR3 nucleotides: TGTGCCAGCAGAGCGATAGGAGATGGAAATCAGCCCCAGCATTTT.